This T cell receptor beta chain was documented in a study of control samples from healthy donors and cancer patients (TCRdb year 2020). Notes on this clone: Its antigen is not yet known. One base away there is no much larger clone; base qualities are not given.

Libraries were made using the immunoSEQ multiplex PCR assay. Entries here come from immuneACCESS through TCRdb and include only in-frame sequences with V and J called. Some clones fail to appear in such tables; in the studies checked, an unresolved V gene covers under half of the shortfall, and the cause of the remainder is unknown. This sample has around 57,000 clones in its table, and 80% to 95% of those were observed once. In total, the top ten clones hold around 0.9% of the sample. V lost 2 bases and J lost 3 bases; the stretch between them is 11 bases long. According to the germline V gene (reference sequence), CDR1 reads MNHEY and CDR2 reads SMNVEV. Measured from the cysteine to the phenylalanine, the CDR3 is 14 residues long. Left in the record is the CDR3 DNA by itself, 42 bases read in frame from the first base.

The TCR comes from a man under 40 with colorectal cancer. This chain joins TRBV27 to TRBJ2-7; a weak D assignment points to TRBD1 (6 bases agree). The sequencing sample was made of PBMCs. The DNA is as follows: TGTGCCAGCAGTTTAAGCAGGGGTAGCTACGAGCAGTACTTC. It specifies CASSLSRGSYEQYF.